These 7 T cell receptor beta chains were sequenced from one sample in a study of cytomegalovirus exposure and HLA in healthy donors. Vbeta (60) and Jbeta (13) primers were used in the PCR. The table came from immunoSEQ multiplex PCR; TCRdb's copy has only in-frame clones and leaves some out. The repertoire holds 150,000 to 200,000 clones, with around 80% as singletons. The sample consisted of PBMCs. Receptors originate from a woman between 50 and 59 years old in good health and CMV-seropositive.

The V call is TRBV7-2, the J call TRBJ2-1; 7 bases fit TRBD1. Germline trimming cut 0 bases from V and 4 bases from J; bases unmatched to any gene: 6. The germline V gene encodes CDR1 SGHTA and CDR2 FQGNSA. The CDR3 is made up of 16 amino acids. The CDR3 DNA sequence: TGTGCCAGCAGCTTAGCACAGGGGCTTCCTTACAATGAGCAGTTCTTC. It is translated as CASSLAQGLPYNEQFF.

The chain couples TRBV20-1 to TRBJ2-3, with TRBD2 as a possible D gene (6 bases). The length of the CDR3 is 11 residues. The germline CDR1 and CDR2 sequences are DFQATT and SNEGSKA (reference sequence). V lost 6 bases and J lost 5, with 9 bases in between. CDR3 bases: TGCAGTGCGACGGGGGTAGATACGCAGTATTTT. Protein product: CSATGVDTQYF.

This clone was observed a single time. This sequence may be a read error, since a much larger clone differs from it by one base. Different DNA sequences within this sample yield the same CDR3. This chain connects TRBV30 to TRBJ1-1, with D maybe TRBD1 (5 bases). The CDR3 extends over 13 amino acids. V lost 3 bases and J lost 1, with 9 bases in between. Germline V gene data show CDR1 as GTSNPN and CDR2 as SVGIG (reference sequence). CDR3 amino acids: CAWSVQENTEAFF. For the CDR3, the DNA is TGTGCCTGGAGCGTACAGGAGAACACTGAAGCTTTCTTT.

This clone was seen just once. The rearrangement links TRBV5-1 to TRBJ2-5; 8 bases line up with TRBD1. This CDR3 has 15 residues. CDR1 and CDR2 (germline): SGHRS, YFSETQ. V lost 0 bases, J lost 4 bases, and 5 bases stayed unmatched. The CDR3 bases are TGCGCCAGCAGCTTGGGTCGTGGACAGGGAGAGACCCAGTACTTC. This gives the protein CASSLGRGQGETQYF.

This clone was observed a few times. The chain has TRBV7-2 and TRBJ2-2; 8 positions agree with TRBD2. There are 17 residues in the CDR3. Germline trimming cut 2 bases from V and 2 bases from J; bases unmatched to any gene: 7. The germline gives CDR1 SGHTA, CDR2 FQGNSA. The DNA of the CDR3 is TGTGCCAGCAGCTTATTTCGACTAGCGTTTAACACCGGGGAGCTGTTTTTT. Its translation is CASSLFRLAFNTGELFF. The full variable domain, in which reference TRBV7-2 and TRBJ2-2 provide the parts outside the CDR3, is GAGVSQSPSNKVTEKGKDVELRCDPISGHTALYWYRQSLGQGLEFLIYFQGNSAPDKSGLPSDRFSAERTGGSVSTLTIQRTQQEDSAVYLCASSLFRLAFNTGELFFGEGSRLTVL.

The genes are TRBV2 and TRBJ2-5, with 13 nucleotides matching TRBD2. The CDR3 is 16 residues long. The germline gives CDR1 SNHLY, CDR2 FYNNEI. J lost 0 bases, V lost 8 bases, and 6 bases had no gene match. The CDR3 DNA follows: TGTGCCAGCCTTCGACTAGCGGGGGGCCACCAAGAGACCCAGTACTTC. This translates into CASLRLAGGHQETQYF.

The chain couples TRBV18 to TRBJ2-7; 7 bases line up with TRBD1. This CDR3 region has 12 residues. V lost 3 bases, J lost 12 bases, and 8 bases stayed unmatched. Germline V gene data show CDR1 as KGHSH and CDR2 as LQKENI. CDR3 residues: CASSPGDSPLYF. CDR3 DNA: TGTGCCAGCTCACCCGGGGACAGCCCGTTGTACTTC.